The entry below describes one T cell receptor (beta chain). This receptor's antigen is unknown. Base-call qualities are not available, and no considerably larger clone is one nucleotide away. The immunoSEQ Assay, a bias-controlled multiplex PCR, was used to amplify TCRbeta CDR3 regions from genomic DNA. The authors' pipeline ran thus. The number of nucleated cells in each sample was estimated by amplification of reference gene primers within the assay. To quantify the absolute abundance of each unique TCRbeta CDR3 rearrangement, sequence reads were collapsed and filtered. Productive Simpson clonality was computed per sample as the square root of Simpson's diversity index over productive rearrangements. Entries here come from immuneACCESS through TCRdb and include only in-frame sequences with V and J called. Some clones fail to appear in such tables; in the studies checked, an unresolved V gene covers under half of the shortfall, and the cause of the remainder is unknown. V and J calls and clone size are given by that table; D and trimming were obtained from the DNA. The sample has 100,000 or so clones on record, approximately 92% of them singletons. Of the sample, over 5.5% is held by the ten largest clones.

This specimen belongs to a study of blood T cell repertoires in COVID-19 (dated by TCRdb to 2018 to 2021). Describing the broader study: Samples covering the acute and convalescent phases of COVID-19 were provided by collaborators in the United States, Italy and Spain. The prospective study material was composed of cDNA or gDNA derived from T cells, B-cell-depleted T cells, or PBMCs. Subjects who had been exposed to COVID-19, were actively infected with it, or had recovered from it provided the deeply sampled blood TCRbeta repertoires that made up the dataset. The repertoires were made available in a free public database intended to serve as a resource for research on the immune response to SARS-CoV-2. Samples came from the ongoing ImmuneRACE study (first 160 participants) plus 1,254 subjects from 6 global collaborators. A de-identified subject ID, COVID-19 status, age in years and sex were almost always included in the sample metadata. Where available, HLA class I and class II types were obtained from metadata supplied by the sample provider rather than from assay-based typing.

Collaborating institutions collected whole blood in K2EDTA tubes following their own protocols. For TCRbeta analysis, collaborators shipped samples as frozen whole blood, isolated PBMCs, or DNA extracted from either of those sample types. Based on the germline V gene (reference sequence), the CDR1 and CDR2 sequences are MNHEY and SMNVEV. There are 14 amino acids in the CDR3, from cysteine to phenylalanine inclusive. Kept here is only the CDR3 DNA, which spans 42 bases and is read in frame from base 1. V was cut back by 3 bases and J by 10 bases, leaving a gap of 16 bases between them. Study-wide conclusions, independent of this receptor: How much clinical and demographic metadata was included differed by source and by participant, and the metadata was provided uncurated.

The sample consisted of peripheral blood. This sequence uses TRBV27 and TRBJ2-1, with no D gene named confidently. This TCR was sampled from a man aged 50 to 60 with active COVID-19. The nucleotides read TGTGCCAGCAGTTTCAGCGCCCCGGTCTCCGAGCAGTTCTTC. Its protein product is CASSFSAPVSEQFF.